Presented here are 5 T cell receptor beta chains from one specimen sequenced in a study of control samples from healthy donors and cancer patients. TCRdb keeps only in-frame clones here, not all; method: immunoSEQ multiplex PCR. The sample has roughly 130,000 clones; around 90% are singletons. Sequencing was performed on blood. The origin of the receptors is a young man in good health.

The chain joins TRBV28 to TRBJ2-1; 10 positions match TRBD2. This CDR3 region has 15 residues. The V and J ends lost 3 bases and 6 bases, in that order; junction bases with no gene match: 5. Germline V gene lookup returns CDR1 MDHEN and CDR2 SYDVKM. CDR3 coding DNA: TGTGCCAGCAGTTTGGAAGCGGGAGGGCCCAATGAGCAGTTCTTC. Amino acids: CASSLEAGGPNEQFF.

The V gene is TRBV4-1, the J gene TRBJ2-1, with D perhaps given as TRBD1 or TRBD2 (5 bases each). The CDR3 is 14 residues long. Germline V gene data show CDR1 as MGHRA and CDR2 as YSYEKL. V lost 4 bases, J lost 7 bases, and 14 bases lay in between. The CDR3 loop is CASSLGLAGNEQFF. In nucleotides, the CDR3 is TGCGCCAGCAGCCTAGGCCTAGCAGGGAATGAGCAGTTCTTC.

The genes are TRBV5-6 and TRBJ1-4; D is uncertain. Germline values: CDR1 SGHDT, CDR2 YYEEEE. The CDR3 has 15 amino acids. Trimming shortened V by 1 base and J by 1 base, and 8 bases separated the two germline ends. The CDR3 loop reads CASSLIDGTNEKLFF. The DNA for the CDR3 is TGTGCCAGCAGCTTGATAGACGGAACTAATGAAAAACTGTTTTTT.

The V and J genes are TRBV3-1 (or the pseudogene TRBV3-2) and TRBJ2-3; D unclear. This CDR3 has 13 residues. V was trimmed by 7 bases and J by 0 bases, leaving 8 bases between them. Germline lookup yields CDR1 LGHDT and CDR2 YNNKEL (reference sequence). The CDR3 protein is CASNRGSTDTQYF. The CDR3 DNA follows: TGTGCCAGCAACCGAGGTAGCACAGATACGCAGTATTTT.

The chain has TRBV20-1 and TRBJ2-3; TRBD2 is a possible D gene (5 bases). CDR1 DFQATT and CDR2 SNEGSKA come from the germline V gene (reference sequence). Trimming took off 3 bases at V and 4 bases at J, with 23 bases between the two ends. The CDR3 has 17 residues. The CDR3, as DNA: TGCAGTGCTAGTGTCGGGGAGCGACAAGGTTTCGCAGATACGCAGTATTTT. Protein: CSASVGERQGFADTQYF.